This T cell receptor beta chain was recovered during a study of monozygotic twins with inflammatory bowel disease. A 6-nucleotide sample barcode was carried by the UMIs, which template switching added. Two nested PCRs, about 16 and 10 cycles, amplified TCRalpha and TCRbeta cDNA. No DNA is given; TCRdb re-called the 5' RACE reads and lists each CDR3 protein once. Recorded for this sample: 150,000 to 200,000 distinct CDR3 sequences. Study results and caveats: Repertoire similarity was not found to differ between concordant and discordant twins, possibly from limited power. Backing was not found for a single strong signal or clonotype associated with IBD.

The V gene's germline CDR1 is ENHRY and CDR2 SYGVKD. The CDR3 extends over 14 amino acids. Turning to this clonotype: Antigen: not known.

V usage is TRBV10-3 and J usage is TRBJ1-1; the D call from TCRdb, TRBD1, cannot be confirmed without DNA. The clonotype was recovered from a human donor with ulcerative colitis or Crohn's disease, or a healthy co-twin of an affected twin (not recorded which). Material for sequencing was blood. CDR3 loop: CAIGWTDLNTEAFF.